These T cell receptor beta chains were read from a single sample in a study of blood T cell repertoires in COVID-19. The protocol was immunoSEQ multiplex PCR, while the TCRdb copy is restricted to in-frame clones and leaves out a portion. There are under 95,000 clones in the sample; around 80% occur only once, and 8.5% to 14% lies in the top ten. Input material: peripheral blood. The origin of the receptors is a middle-aged man with acute or convalescent COVID-19. Each CDR3 is given without its conserved first and last residue. The order of the fields is V gene, CDR3 length, J gene, CDR3 protein.

v_gene: TRBV5-1; len: 11; j_gene: TRBJ2-1; CDR3aa: ASSAGLAEEQF
v_gene: TRBV5-8; len: 12; j_gene: TRBJ2-7; CDR3aa: ASSLKREPYEQY
v_gene: TRBV11-1; len: 12; j_gene: TRBJ2-3; CDR3aa: ASSFQGPTDTQY
v_gene: TRBV27; len: 11; j_gene: TRBJ1-2; CDR3aa: ASSLVGGGGYT
v_gene: TRBV5-1; len: 13; j_gene: TRBJ2-7; CDR3aa: ASSTPETGIYEQY
v_gene: TRBV19; len: 12; j_gene: TRBJ1-5; CDR3aa: ASSPGQGNQPQH
v_gene: TRBV27; len: 13; j_gene: TRBJ2-7; CDR3aa: ASSSTGTGRYEQY
v_gene: TRBV4-2; len: 11; j_gene: TRBJ1-1; CDR3aa: ASSRSRRELAF
v_gene: TRBV6-5; len: 12; j_gene: TRBJ1-3; CDR3aa: ASSRQGAGNTIY
v_gene: TRBV4-3; len: 13; j_gene: TRBJ1-6; CDR3aa: ASSQDTGVGSPLH
v_gene: TRBV5-6; len: 13; j_gene: TRBJ1-5; CDR3aa: ASSFGTGFNQPQH
v_gene: TRBV29-1; len: 12; j_gene: TRBJ1-1; CDR3aa: SVTRQAGNTEAF
v_gene: TRBV6-5; len: 12; j_gene: TRBJ1-2; CDR3aa: ASGYPGGGFGYT
v_gene: TRBV28; len: 13; j_gene: TRBJ1-5; CDR3aa: ASSPRDSPRGPQH
v_gene: TRBV7-6; len: 15; j_gene: TRBJ2-7; CDR3aa: ASSLAGTNNRGQEQY
v_gene: TRBV7-3; len: 13; j_gene: TRBJ2-5; CDR3aa: ASSLQGTGLETQY
v_gene: TRBV11-2; len: 12; j_gene: TRBJ2-1; CDR3aa: ASTKTGLNNEQF
v_gene: TRBV4-3; len: 13; j_gene: TRBJ2-1; CDR3aa: ASSSGGASSDEQF
v_gene: TRBV20-1; len: 10; j_gene: TRBJ1-2; CDR3aa: SASGGHNGYT
v_gene: TRBV7-8; len: 13; j_gene: TRBJ1-5; CDR3aa: ASSKGQVGNQPQH
v_gene: TRBV7-2; len: 11; j_gene: TRBJ2-5; CDR3aa: ASSLGRLETQY
v_gene: TRBV5-6; len: 12; j_gene: TRBJ1-2; CDR3aa: ASSQGQGAYGYT
v_gene: TRBV7-3; len: 13; j_gene: TRBJ2-1; CDR3aa: ASSLSSGAFTKQF
v_gene: TRBV5-1; len: 11; j_gene: TRBJ1-5; CDR3aa: ASSLDGVQPQH
v_gene: TRBV9; len: 10; j_gene: TRBJ2-7; CDR3aa: ASSRDRDEQY
v_gene: TRBV6-2/TRBV6-3; len: 11; j_gene: TRBJ2-1; CDR3aa: ASSYGTEREQF
v_gene: TRBV5-5; len: 15; j_gene: TRBJ1-2; CDR3aa: ASSFQGWGDTKDGYT
v_gene: TRBV28; len: 12; j_gene: TRBJ1-3; CDR3aa: ASGGRGNGNTIY
v_gene: TRBV11-3; len: 14; j_gene: TRBJ2-2; CDR3aa: ASSATGTGTTGELF
v_gene: TRBV25-1; len: 11; j_gene: TRBJ1-1; CDR3aa: ASAPAGATEAF
v_gene: TRBV7-9; len: 14; j_gene: TRBJ2-1; CDR3aa: ASSPGQDYSYNEQF